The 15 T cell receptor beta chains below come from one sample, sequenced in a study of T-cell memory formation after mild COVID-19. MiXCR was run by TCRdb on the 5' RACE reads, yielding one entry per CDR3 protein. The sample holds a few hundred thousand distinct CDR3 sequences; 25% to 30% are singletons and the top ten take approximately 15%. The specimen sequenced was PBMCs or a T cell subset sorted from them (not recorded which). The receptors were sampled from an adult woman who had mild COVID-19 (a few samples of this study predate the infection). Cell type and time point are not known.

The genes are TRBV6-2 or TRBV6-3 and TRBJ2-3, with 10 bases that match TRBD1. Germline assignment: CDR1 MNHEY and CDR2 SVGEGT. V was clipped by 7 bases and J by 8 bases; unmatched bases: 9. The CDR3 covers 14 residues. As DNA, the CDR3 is TGTGCCAGCACCGAGCCGGGACAGGGGTTTACGCAGTATTTT. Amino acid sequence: CASTEPGQGFTQYF.

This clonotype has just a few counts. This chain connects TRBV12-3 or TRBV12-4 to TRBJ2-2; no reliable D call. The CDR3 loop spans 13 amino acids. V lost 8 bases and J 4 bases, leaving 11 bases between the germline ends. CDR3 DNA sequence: TGTGCCAGCGGCCACTCCCGCACCGGGGAGCTGTTTTTT. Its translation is CASGHSRTGELFF.

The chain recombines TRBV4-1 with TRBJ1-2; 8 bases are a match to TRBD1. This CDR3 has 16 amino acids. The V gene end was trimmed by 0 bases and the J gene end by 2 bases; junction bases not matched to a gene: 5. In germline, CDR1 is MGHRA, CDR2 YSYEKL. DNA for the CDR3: TGCGCCAGCAGCCAAGAGGGACAGGTGCTAAACTATGGCTACACCTTC. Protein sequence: CASSQEGQVLNYGYTF.

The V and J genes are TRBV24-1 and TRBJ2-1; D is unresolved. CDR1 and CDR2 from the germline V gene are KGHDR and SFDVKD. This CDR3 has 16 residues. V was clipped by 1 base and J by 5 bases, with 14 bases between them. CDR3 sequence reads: CATSDFRRSEHNEQFF. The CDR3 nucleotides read TGTGCCACCAGTGATTTCCGCAGGAGCGAGCACAATGAGCAGTTCTTC.

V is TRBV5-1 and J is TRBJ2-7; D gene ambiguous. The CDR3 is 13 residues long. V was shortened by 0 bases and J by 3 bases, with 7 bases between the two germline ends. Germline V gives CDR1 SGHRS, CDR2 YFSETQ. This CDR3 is CASSLAVGYEQYF. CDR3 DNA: TGCGCCAGCAGCTTGGCGGTGGGCTACGAGCAGTACTTC.

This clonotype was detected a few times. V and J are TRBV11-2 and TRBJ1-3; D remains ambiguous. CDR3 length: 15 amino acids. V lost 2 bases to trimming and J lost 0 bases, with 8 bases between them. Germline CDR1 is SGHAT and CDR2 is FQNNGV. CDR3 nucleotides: TGTGCCAGCAGCTTAATCCAGCTCTCTGGAAACACCATATATTTT. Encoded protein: CASSLIQLSGNTIYF.

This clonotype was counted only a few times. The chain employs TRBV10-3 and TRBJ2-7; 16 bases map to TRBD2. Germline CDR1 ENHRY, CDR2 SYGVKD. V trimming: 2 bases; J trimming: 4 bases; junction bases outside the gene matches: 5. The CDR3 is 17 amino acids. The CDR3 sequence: CAISEGTSGRALYEQYF. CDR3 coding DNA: TGTGCCATCAGTGAGGGGACTAGCGGGAGGGCCCTATACGAGCAGTACTTC.

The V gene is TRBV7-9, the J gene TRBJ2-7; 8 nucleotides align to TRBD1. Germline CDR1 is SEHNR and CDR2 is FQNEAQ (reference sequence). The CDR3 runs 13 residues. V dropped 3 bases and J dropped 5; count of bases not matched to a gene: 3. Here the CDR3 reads CASSLAGGHEQYF. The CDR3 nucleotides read TGTGCCAGCAGCTTGGCAGGGGGCCACGAGCAGTACTTC.

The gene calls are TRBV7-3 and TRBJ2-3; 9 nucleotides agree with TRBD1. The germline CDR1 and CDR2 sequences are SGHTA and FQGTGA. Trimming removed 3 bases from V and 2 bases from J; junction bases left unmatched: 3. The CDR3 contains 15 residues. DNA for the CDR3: TGTGCCAGCAGCTTCGACAGGGGGATCACAGATACGCAGTATTTT. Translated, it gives CASSFDRGITDTQYF.

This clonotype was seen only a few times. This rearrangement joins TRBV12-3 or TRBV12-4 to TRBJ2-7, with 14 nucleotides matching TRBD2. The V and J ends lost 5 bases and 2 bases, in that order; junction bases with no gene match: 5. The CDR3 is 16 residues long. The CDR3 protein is CASSLGLAGGTYEQYF. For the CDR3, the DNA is TGTGCCAGCAGTCTCGGACTAGCGGGGGGAACCTACGAGCAGTACTTC.

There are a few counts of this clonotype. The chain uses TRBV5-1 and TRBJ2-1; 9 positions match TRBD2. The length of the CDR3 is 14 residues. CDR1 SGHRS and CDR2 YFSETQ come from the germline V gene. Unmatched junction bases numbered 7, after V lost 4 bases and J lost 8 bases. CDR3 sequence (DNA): TGCGCCAGCAGCCCCCCTAGCGGGGCGGATGAGCAGTTCTTC. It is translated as CASSPPSGADEQFF.

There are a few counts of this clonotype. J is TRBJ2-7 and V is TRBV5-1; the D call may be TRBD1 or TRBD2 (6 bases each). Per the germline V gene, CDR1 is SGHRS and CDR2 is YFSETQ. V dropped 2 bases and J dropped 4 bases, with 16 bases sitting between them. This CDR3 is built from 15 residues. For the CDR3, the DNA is TGCGCCAGCAGCTTCTTTGGGGGGACATCATACGAGCAGTACTTC. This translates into CASSFFGGTSYEQYF.

The CDR3 loop reads CASGTSGGTPTTYF. The CDR3 nucleotides are TGTGCCAGCGGGACTAGCGGGGGGACGCCAACCACCTATTTT. The gene calls are TRBV18 and TRBJ2-3, with TRBD2 matching 15 bases. The CDR3 consists of 14 residues. V trimming: 8 bases; J trimming: 15 bases; junction bases outside the gene matches: 12. The germline V gene has CDR1 KGHSH and CDR2 LQKENI.

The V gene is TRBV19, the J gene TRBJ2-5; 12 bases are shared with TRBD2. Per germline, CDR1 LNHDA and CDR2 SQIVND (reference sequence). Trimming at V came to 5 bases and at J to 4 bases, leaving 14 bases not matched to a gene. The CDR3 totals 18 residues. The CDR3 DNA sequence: TGTGCCAGTAGTTCGCCCCACCTAGCGGGAGGGCTAGGAGAGACCCAGTACTTC. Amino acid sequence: CASSSPHLAGGLGETQYF.

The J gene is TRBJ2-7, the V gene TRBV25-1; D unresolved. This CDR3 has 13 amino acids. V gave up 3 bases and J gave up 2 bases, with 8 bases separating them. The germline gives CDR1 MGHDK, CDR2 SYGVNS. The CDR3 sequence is CASSDGIAYEQYF. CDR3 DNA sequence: TGTGCCAGCAGTGATGGCATAGCCTACGAGCAGTACTTC.